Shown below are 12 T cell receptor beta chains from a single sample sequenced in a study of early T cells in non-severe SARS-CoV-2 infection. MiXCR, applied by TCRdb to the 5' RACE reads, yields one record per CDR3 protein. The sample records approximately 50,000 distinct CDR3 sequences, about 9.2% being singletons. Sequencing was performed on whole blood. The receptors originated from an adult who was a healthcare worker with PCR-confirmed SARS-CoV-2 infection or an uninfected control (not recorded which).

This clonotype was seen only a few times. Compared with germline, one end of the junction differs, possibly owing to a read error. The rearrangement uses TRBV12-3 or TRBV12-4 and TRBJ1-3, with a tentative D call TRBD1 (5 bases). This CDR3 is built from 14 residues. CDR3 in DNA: TGTGCCAGCAGTTTGGGGGTCTCTGAAAACACCATATATTTT. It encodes CASSLGVSENTIYF.

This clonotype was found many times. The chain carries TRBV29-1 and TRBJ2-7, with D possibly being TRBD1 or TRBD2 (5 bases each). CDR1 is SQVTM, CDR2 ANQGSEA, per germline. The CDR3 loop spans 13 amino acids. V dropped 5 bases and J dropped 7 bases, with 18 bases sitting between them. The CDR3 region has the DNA TGCAGCGTTTCTGGGGGATCCTGGGGAGAGCAGTACTTC. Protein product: CSVSGGSWGEQYF.

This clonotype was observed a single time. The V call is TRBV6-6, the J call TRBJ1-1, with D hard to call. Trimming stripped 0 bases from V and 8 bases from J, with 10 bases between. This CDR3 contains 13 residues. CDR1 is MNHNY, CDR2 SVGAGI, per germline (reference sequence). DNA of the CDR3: TGTGCCAGCAGTTACTCGGCGGAAGGAGAAGCTTTCTTT. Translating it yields CASSYSAEGEAFF.

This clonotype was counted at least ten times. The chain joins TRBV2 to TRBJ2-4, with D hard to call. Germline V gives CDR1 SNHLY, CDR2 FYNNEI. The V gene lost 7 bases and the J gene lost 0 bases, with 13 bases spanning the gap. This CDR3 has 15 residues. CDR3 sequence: CASTDAKGAKNIQYF. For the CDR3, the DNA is TGTGCCAGCACCGACGCGAAGGGAGCCAAAAACATTCAGTACTTC.

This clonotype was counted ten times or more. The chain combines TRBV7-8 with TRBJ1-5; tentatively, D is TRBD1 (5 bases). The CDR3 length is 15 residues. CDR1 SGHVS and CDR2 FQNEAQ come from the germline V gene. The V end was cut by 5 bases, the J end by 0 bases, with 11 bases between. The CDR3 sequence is CASSMGTFSNQPQHF. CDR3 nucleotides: TGTGCCAGCAGCATGGGGACCTTTAGCAATCAGCCCCAGCATTTT.

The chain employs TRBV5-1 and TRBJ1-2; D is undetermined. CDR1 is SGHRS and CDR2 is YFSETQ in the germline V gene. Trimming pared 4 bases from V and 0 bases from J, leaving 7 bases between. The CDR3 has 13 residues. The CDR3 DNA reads TGCGCCAGCAGCCAGGATTCTAACTATGGCTACACCTTC. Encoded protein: CASSQDSNYGYTF.

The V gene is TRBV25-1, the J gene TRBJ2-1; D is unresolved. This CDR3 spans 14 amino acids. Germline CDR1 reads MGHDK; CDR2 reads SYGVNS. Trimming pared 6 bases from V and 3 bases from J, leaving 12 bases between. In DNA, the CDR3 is TGTGCCAGCAGAGACACCAGAGTCTACAATGAGCAGTTCTTC. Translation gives CASRDTRVYNEQFF.

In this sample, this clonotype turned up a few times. CDR3 sequence (DNA): TGTGCCTGGATGAGGTCCGGCAGCGGGGCCTACGAGCAGTACTTC. It codes for CAWMRSGSGAYEQYF. The J gene is TRBJ2-7, the V gene TRBV30; 7 positions agree with TRBD2. Germline V CDR1 and CDR2: GTSNPN, SVGIG (reference sequence). V shed 4 bases, J shed 2 bases, and the junction held 11 bases outside the gene matches. The CDR3 is 15 amino acids.

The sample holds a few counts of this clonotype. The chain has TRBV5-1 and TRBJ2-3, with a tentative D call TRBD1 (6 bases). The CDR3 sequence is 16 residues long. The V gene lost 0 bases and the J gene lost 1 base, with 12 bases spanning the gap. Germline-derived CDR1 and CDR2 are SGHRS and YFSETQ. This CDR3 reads CASSLEGRGGTDTQYF. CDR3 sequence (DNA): TGCGCCAGCAGCTTGGAGGGCAGGGGCGGCACAGATACGCAGTATTTT.

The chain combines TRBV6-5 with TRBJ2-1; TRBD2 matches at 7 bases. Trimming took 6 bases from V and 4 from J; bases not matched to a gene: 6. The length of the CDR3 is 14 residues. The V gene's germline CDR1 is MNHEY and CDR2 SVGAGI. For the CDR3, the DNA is TGTGCCAGCAGCCCCGGGACTACTTACAATGAGCAGTTCTTC. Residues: CASSPGTTYNEQFF.

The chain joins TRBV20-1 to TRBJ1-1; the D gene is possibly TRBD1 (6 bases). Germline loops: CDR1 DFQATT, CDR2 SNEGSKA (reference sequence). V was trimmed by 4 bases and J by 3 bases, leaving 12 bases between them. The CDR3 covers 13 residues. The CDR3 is CSATTGWDTEAFF. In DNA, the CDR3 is TGCAGTGCTACTACAGGGTGGGACACTGAAGCTTTCTTT.

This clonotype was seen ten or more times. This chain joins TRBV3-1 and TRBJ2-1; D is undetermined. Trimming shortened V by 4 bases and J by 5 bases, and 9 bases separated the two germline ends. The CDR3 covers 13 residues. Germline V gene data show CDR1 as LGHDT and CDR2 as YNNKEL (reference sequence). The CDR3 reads CASSPALNNEQFF. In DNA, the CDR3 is TGTGCCAGCAGCCCTGCCTTAAACAATGAGCAGTTCTTC.